Given below is one T cell receptor (beta chain) in context. From blood CD8+ and CD4+ T cells, TCR beta sequences were generated. The authors negatively isolated CD8+ and CD4+ T cells and FACS-enriched TEMRA cells. RNA in amounts of roughly 0.5 to 1 ug was reverse transcribed with random hexamers. Across 54 Vbeta and 13 Jbeta, immunoSEQ multiplex PCR amplified TCR beta CDR3. Via MiXCR, TCRdb re-called the immunoSEQ multiplex PCR reads, giving one row per CDR3 protein. The table includes about 200,000 distinct CDR3 sequences, around nine tenths detected once. This sample was included in a study of CD8 T cells in Susac syndrome. What was sequenced was CD8+ T cells from PBMCs. The clonotype originates from a human donor with multiple sclerosis.

CDR3 residues: CASSQVPGPFYEQYF. In nucleotides, the CDR3 is TGCGCCAGCAGCCAAGTCCCGGGACCTTTCTACGAGCAGTACTTC. The chain recombines TRBV4-1 with TRBJ2-7, with D possibly called TRBD1 or TRBD2 (5 bases each). The germline gives CDR1 MGHRA, CDR2 YSYEKL. The ends were cut back, 1 base at V and 3 bases at J, with 13 bases in the middle. The CDR3 sequence is 15 residues long.